The clone carrying this TCR beta chain has only a few counts. No antigen is known for it. This entry comes from a study of T-cell memory formation after mild COVID-19. Overall study context: TCR clustering was largely donor specific. Regarding the study as a whole: Clones from the second wave (peaking day 37) had unconfirmed SARS-CoV-2 specificity. Contracting clones, day 15 to 85, had balanced CD4/CD8, and later expanders favored CD4+.

Trimming removed 6 bases from V and 7 bases from J, with 29 bases in between. CDR1 SQVTM and CDR2 ANQGSEA come from the germline V gene. The CDR3 runs 17 residues. TCRdb used MiXCR to reprocess the 5' RACE reads, holding one entry per CDR3 protein. The sample consists of 350,000 to 500,000 distinct CDR3 sequences, 20% to 30% of them appearing once. The source is an adult woman who had mild COVID-19 (a few samples of this study predate the infection). Cell type and time point are not known. The V gene is TRBV29-1, the J gene TRBJ2-3; D tentatively fits TRBD1 or TRBD2 (5 bases each). Specimen: PBMCs or a T cell subset sorted from them (not recorded which). In nucleotides, the CDR3 is TGCAGCGTCCGTGGGGGACGGGGACCTGGAATGGGAAATACGCAGTATTTT. Amino acids: CSVRGGRGPGMGNTQYF.